What follows is one T cell receptor beta chain and its context. What it binds is unknown. A second about 6 to 12 cycle PCR used barcoded and J-beta primers. Samples each returned at least 2.5 million CDR3-containing paired-end reads. MiXCR was run by TCRdb on the 5' RACE reads, yielding one entry per CDR3 protein. The sample records about 1.5 million distinct CDR3 sequences, 42% being singletons. These data come from a study of blood T cells in healthy people across ages. Overall study results and limits: No one knew whether donors had CMV, which possibly confounded expanded clonotype changes.

V was pared by 0 bases and J by 6 bases, with 7 bases between. This CDR3 comprises 13 residues. CDR1 and CDR2 from the germline V gene are MRHNA and SNTAGT. The sample taken for sequencing was blood. The J gene is TRBJ2-3, the V gene TRBV6-4, with D unresolved. The clonotype was recovered from a woman aged 18-30 years in good health. The chain's CDR3 is CASSDSLVDTQYF. CDR3 sequence (DNA): TGTGCCAGCAGTGACTCTTTAGTGGATACGCAGTATTTT.